This T cell receptor beta chain is from a study of blood T cell repertoires in COVID-19. Background on the study: Italy, Spain and the United States were the sources of the convalescent and acute COVID-19 samples. From T cells, B-cell-depleted T cells, or PBMCs came the material, which was cDNA or gDNA.

Authors' methods: Cell counts per sample came from amplifying reference gene primers. The protocol was immunoSEQ multiplex PCR, while the TCRdb copy is restricted to in-frame clones and leaves out a portion. V and J calls and clone size are given by that table; D and trimming were obtained from the DNA. The sample lists about 200,000 clones; 90% were seen once. Germline V lookup: CDR1 MNHNY, CDR2 SVGAGI (reference sequence). The CDR3 runs to 16 residues. The J segment lost 1 base and the V segment lost 5 bases, leaving 6 bases of the junction unmatched. This chain uses TRBV6-6 with TRBJ2-7, with 12 bases matching TRBD1. Sample: peripheral blood. This TCR was recovered from a man aged 50 to 59 with acute or convalescent COVID-19. DNA for the CDR3: TGTGCCAGCAGTCCCCGGGACAGGGGGCAATCCTACGAGCAGTACTTC. It codes for CASSPRDRGQSYEQYF.